The rows below give T cell receptor beta chains drawn from one sample of a study of blood T cell repertoires in COVID-19. Profiled with immunoSEQ multiplex PCR; TCRdb holds only in-frame clones, not every one. This table has roughly 120,000 clones, more than 75% appearing once. Sequencing was carried out using peripheral blood. These receptors were taken from a woman aged 70-85 years with acute or convalescent COVID-19. Both conserved end residues are part of each CDR3. D genes are given only for firm matches. Clone sizes are given selectively: once, few, many, or a class where the clone is expanded.

CDR3 DNA: TGTGCCAGTAGCTACAGGGGTTGGGGTAACACTGAAGCTTTCTTT
CDR3 protein: CASSYRGWGNTEAFF
D gene: TRBD1
clone size: few
V gene: TRBV19
J gene: TRBJ1-1

CDR3 DNA: TGTGCCAGCAGACCACAGGGGTCCCCCTACAATGAGCAGTTCTTC
CDR3 protein: CASRPQGSPYNEQFF
D gene: TRBD1
clone size: -
V gene: TRBV27
J gene: TRBJ2-1

CDR3 DNA: TGTGCGATGGCGGCCGACAATGAGCAGTTCTTC
CDR3 protein: CAMAADNEQFF
D gene: -
clone size: -
V gene: TRBV10-3
J gene: TRBJ2-1

CDR3 DNA: TGTGCCAGCAGCGTGACAGGGGTTGGCCCTGGAAACACCATATATTTT
CDR3 protein: CASSVTGVGPGNTIYF
D gene: TRBD1
clone size: -
V gene: TRBV7-8
J gene: TRBJ1-3

CDR3 DNA: TGTGCCACTAACTTACGGGGAGGGAGGAATCATGGCTACACCTTC
CDR3 protein: CATNLRGGRNHGYTF
D gene: -
clone size: -
V gene: TRBV6-5
J gene: TRBJ1-2

CDR3 DNA: TGTGCCAGCTCACCCCGACAGGGGAGCTCTGGAAACACCATATATTTT
CDR3 protein: CASSPRQGSSGNTIYF
D gene: TRBD1
clone size: -
V gene: TRBV18
J gene: TRBJ1-3

CDR3 DNA: TGTGCCAGCTCGTCGGTGTTCCTTACAGATACGCAGTATTTT
CDR3 protein: CASSSVFLTDTQYF
D gene: -
clone size: -
V gene: TRBV2
J gene: TRBJ2-3

CDR3 DNA: TGTGCCAGCAGTCCTTCCCGACCCCTGAAGGCGGACATTCAGTACTTC
CDR3 protein: CASSPSRPLKADIQYF
D gene: -
clone size: -
V gene: TRBV27
J gene: TRBJ2-4

CDR3 DNA: TGTGCCAGCAGTGAATTGAGGGGGTGGAACACTGAAGCTTTCTTT
CDR3 protein: CASSELRGWNTEAFF
D gene: -
clone size: -
V gene: TRBV6-1
J gene: TRBJ1-1

CDR3 DNA: TGTGCCAGTAGTATAAGGGTTGGAGGACGCTCTTACGAGCAGTACTTC
CDR3 protein: CASSIRVGGRSYEQYF
D gene: -
clone size: -
V gene: TRBV19
J gene: TRBJ2-7

CDR3 DNA: TGTGCCAGCAGCTTGGGAGGACAGGGAGGCTTCAATGAGCAGTTCTTC
CDR3 protein: CASSLGGQGGFNEQFF
D gene: TRBD1
clone size: -
V gene: TRBV5-4
J gene: TRBJ2-1

CDR3 DNA: TGTGCCAGCACCGTGTCGGGGGAGAACACTGAAGCTTTCTTT
CDR3 protein: CASTVSGENTEAFF
D gene: -
clone size: -
V gene: TRBV6-5
J gene: TRBJ1-1

CDR3 DNA: TGCAGCGCCTACAGGGTTTCCTACGAGCAGTACTTC
CDR3 protein: CSAYRVSYEQYF
D gene: -
clone size: -
V gene: TRBV29-1
J gene: TRBJ2-7

CDR3 DNA: TGTGCCAGCAGCTTAGGCAGTTACTCTGGAAACACCATATATTTT
CDR3 protein: CASSLGSYSGNTIYF
D gene: -
clone size: -
V gene: TRBV7-6
J gene: TRBJ1-3

CDR3 DNA: TGTGCCTGGAAACCAGCTCGACTAGCGGGGGTGCTAGAGACCCAGTACTTC
CDR3 protein: CAWKPARLAGVLETQYF
D gene: TRBD2
clone size: -
V gene: TRBV30
J gene: TRBJ2-5

CDR3 DNA: TGTGCCAGCAGTGAACAGGGGGCCCTTAATGAAAAACTGTTTTTT
CDR3 protein: CASSEQGALNEKLFF
D gene: TRBD1
clone size: -
V gene: TRBV25-1
J gene: TRBJ1-4

CDR3 DNA: TGTGCCAGCAGTCGCGGACAGGGGAACACTGAAGCTTTCTTT
CDR3 protein: CASSRGQGNTEAFF
D gene: TRBD1
clone size: -
V gene: TRBV6-4
J gene: TRBJ1-1

CDR3 DNA: TGTGCCAGCAGCTTGGGACAGGCCCGATCCTACGAGCAGTACTTC
CDR3 protein: CASSLGQARSYEQYF
D gene: TRBD1
clone size: -
V gene: TRBV7-2
J gene: TRBJ2-7

CDR3 DNA: TGTGCTAGTGGTTTGTACCTGACAGGGAACTATGGCTACACCTTC
CDR3 protein: CASGLYLTGNYGYTF
D gene: TRBD1
clone size: -
V gene: TRBV12-5
J gene: TRBJ1-2

CDR3 DNA: TGTGCCAGCAGTTTTGGAGGGGGGGCAGATACGCAGTATTTT
CDR3 protein: CASSFGGGADTQYF
D gene: -
clone size: -
V gene: TRBV28
J gene: TRBJ2-3

CDR3 DNA: TGTGCCAGCAGTCCAGGCGGCCAGGTTAGCGGGGCCCACAATGAGCAGTTCTTC
CDR3 protein: CASSPGGQVSGAHNEQFF
D gene: TRBD2
clone size: once
V gene: TRBV6-6
J gene: TRBJ2-1

CDR3 DNA: TGTGCCAGTAGTGCCAGGGACACCGTAATGAACACTGAAGCTTTCTTT
CDR3 protein: CASSARDTVMNTEAFF
D gene: -
clone size: -
V gene: TRBV19
J gene: TRBJ1-1

CDR3 DNA: TGTGCCAGCAGTTTCTCGGGTGAAGCTTTCTTT
CDR3 protein: CASSFSGEAFF
D gene: -
clone size: -
V gene: TRBV28
J gene: TRBJ1-1

CDR3 DNA: TGTGCCAGCAGACGCGCTGGCTACACCTTC
CDR3 protein: CASRRAGYTF
D gene: -
clone size: -
V gene: TRBV2
J gene: TRBJ1-2

CDR3 DNA: TGTGCCAGCAGCGCAGGACAAGACTATGGCTACACCTTC
CDR3 protein: CASSAGQDYGYTF
D gene: -
clone size: -
V gene: TRBV28
J gene: TRBJ1-2

CDR3 DNA: TGTGCCAGCTCACCCGCGGGCGGGGAGCTGTTTTTT
CDR3 protein: CASSPAGGELFF
D gene: -
clone size: -
V gene: TRBV18
J gene: TRBJ2-2

CDR3 DNA: TGTGCCAGCAGCGCTTGGGGGACAGTCACTTCCTATAATTCACCCCTCCACTTT
CDR3 protein: CASSAWGTVTSYNSPLHF
D gene: TRBD1
clone size: -
V gene: TRBV5-6
J gene: TRBJ1-6

CDR3 DNA: TGTGCCAGCAGTTTAAACTCTGGGGCCAACGTCCTAACTTTC
CDR3 protein: CASSLNSGANVLTF
D gene: -
clone size: once
V gene: TRBV28
J gene: TRBJ2-6

CDR3 DNA: TGTGCCAGCAGCTTAGCGCTGGGCAGACTGAACACTGAAGCTTTCTTT
CDR3 protein: CASSLALGRLNTEAFF
D gene: -
clone size: -
V gene: TRBV7-2
J gene: TRBJ1-1

CDR3 DNA: TGTGCCAGTAGTATCAGTATGAATCAGCCCCAGCATTTT
CDR3 protein: CASSISMNQPQHF
D gene: -
clone size: -
V gene: TRBV19
J gene: TRBJ1-5

CDR3 DNA: TGTGCCAGCAGTGTAGGAGGGTTGCTTTCACCCCTCCACTTT
CDR3 protein: CASSVGGLLSPLHF
D gene: -
clone size: few
V gene: TRBV6-4
J gene: TRBJ1-6

CDR3 DNA: TGTGCCAGCAGTCACGATCGGGAGATGAATGGGTCTCTGGGTCAGCCCCAGCATTTT
CDR3 protein: CASSHDREMNGSLGQPQHF
D gene: -
clone size: -
V gene: TRBV6-6
J gene: TRBJ1-5

CDR3 DNA: TGTGCCAGCAACGGAGCGGGGGGTCTCTCCTACAATGAGCAGTTCTTC
CDR3 protein: CASNGAGGLSYNEQFF
D gene: TRBD2
clone size: -
V gene: TRBV28
J gene: TRBJ2-1

CDR3 DNA: TGTGCCAGCAGCCGGACAGGGGCTTTAGGAAGCACTGAAGCTTTCTTT
CDR3 protein: CASSRTGALGSTEAFF
D gene: TRBD1
clone size: few
V gene: TRBV28
J gene: TRBJ1-1

CDR3 DNA: TGTGCCAGCAGTGAGGGGGGGGGAATACAGGAGACCCAGTACTTC
CDR3 protein: CASSEGGGIQETQYF
D gene: TRBD2
clone size: -
V gene: TRBV25-1
J gene: TRBJ2-5

CDR3 DNA: TGTGCCAGCAGCCAGGGACTAGCTATCGGGGAGCTGTTTTTT
CDR3 protein: CASSQGLAIGELFF
D gene: TRBD2
clone size: -
V gene: TRBV11-2
J gene: TRBJ2-2

CDR3 DNA: TGTGCCAGCAGCCAAGAGCGGACAGGGATCGCGAACACCGGGGAGCTGTTTTTT
CDR3 protein: CASSQERTGIANTGELFF
D gene: TRBD1
clone size: -
V gene: TRBV4-2
J gene: TRBJ2-2

CDR3 DNA: TGTGCCAGCAGCCAACCGGGACAGTTTTATAATTCACCCCTCCACTTT
CDR3 protein: CASSQPGQFYNSPLHF
D gene: TRBD1
clone size: -
V gene: TRBV3-1/TRBV3-2
J gene: TRBJ1-6

CDR3 DNA: TGTGCCTGGGGGGCCGGGATGAACACTGAAGCTTTCTTT
CDR3 protein: CAWGAGMNTEAFF
D gene: -
clone size: -
V gene: TRBV30
J gene: TRBJ1-1

CDR3 DNA: TGCGCCAGCAGGCCGGGGGGCAGTTCCTACGAGCAGTACTTC
CDR3 protein: CASRPGGSSYEQYF
D gene: -
clone size: -
V gene: TRBV5-1
J gene: TRBJ2-7

CDR3 DNA: TGTGCCAGCAGCGGGCAGGGAGGGAATGAGCAGTTCTTC
CDR3 protein: CASSGQGGNEQFF
D gene: TRBD2
clone size: -
V gene: TRBV2
J gene: TRBJ2-1

CDR3 DNA: TGTGCCAGTAGTATAGTTTCAGGAGGCACTGAAGCTTTCTTT
CDR3 protein: CASSIVSGGTEAFF
D gene: -
clone size: -
V gene: TRBV19
J gene: TRBJ1-1

CDR3 DNA: TGTGCCAGCAGTTTACGCCCGGGGGGGAACACTGAAGCTTTCTTT
CDR3 protein: CASSLRPGGNTEAFF
D gene: -
clone size: -
V gene: TRBV28
J gene: TRBJ1-1

CDR3 DNA: TGCAGCGTTGAGATCCGAGGTGGTCAGCCCCAGCATTTT
CDR3 protein: CSVEIRGGQPQHF
D gene: -
clone size: few
V gene: TRBV29-1
J gene: TRBJ1-5

CDR3 DNA: TGTGCCAGCAGCCAAACGGAGTACACCATATATTTT
CDR3 protein: CASSQTEYTIYF
D gene: -
clone size: few
V gene: TRBV3-1/TRBV3-2
J gene: TRBJ1-3

CDR3 DNA: TGTGCCAGCAGCCCTGGACTTGCTGGAAACACCATATATTTT
CDR3 protein: CASSPGLAGNTIYF
D gene: -
clone size: -
V gene: TRBV7-9
J gene: TRBJ1-3

CDR3 DNA: TGTGCCAGCAGCGATAACAGGGGCCGGGAGACCCAGTACTTC
CDR3 protein: CASSDNRGRETQYF
D gene: TRBD1
clone size: -
V gene: TRBV5-4
J gene: TRBJ2-5

CDR3 DNA: TGTGCCAGCAAGGAGGAGACAGGGGCGAACACTGAAGCTTTCTTT
CDR3 protein: CASKEETGANTEAFF
D gene: TRBD1
clone size: few
V gene: TRBV2
J gene: TRBJ1-1

CDR3 DNA: TGTGCCAGCAAACGGACAGGACATGGCTACACCTTC
CDR3 protein: CASKRTGHGYTF
D gene: TRBD1
clone size: -
V gene: TRBV2
J gene: TRBJ1-2

CDR3 DNA: TGTGCCAGCAGCTTACGAGGGCTTGCTGAAGCTTTCTTT
CDR3 protein: CASSLRGLAEAFF
D gene: -
clone size: -
V gene: TRBV7-8
J gene: TRBJ1-1

CDR3 DNA: TGTGCCAGCAGCCGACGGACAGACACTGAAGCTTTCTTT
CDR3 protein: CASSRRTDTEAFF
D gene: -
clone size: -
V gene: TRBV7-2
J gene: TRBJ1-1

CDR3 DNA: TGTGCCAGCTCACAATTAGACAGCGCACCTGAGCAGTTCTTC
CDR3 protein: CASSQLDSAPEQFF
D gene: -
clone size: -
V gene: TRBV18
J gene: TRBJ2-1

CDR3 DNA: TGTGCCAGCAGCCACAGGGGAGGAACTGAAGCTTTCTTT
CDR3 protein: CASSHRGGTEAFF
D gene: TRBD1
clone size: -
V gene: TRBV11-1
J gene: TRBJ1-1

CDR3 DNA: TGTGCCAGCAGCTTAGCCGAGGCTACAGGCACTGAAGCTTTCTTT
CDR3 protein: CASSLAEATGTEAFF
D gene: -
clone size: -
V gene: TRBV7-6
J gene: TRBJ1-1